This T cell receptor (beta chain) was sequenced for a study of shared clonotypes between healthy human individuals. This CDR3 has 15 amino acids. The V and J ends lost 6 bases and 3 bases, in that order; junction bases with no gene match: 10. The germline gives CDR1 SNHLY, CDR2 FYNNEI. Profiled with immunoSEQ multiplex PCR; TCRdb holds only in-frame clones, not every one. The repertoire holds 600,000 or so clones, with about 98% as singletons. It was CD45RO-negative cells, positively selected for CCR7, that made up naive CD8 cells, with terminally differentiated effector memory CD45RA+ cells excluded. Healthy and HIV-negative, the adult donors had no recent acute infections or vaccinations.

The J gene is TRBJ1-2, the V gene TRBV2, with TRBD1 identical over 7 bases. The receptor comes from a man aged 25 to 40 in good health. Sequenced input: naive CD8+ T cells sorted from blood. CDR3 DNA sequence: TGTGCCAGCAGGGGATCCCCAGGGGGTGACTATGGCTACACCTTC. Translating gives CASRGSPGGDYGYTF.